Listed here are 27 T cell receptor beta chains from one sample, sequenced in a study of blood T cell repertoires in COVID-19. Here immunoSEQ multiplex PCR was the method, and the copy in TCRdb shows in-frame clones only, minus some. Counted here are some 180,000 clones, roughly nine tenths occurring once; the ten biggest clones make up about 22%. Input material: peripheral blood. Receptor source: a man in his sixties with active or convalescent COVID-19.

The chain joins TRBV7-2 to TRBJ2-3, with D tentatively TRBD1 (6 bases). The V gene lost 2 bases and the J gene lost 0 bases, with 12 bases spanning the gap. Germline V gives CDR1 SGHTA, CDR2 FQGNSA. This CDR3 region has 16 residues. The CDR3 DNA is TGTGCCAGCAGCTTAAGGGGGTTTTTGAGCACAGATACGCAGTATTTT. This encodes CASSLRGFLSTDTQYF.

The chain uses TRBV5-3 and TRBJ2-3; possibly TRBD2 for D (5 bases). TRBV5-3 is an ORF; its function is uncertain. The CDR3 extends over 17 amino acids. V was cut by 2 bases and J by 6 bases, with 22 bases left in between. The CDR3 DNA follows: TGTGCCAGAAGCTTCGTTAAAGGATCTAGCAGATCGGATACGCAGTATTTT. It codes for CARSFVKGSSRSDTQYF.

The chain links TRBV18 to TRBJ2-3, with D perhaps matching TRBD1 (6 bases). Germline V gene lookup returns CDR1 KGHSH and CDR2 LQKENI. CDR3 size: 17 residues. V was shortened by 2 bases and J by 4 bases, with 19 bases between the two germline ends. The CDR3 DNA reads TGTGCCAGCTCACCAACTAGGACAGCCTGGGGGCCAGATACGCAGTATTTT. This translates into CASSPTRTAWGPDTQYF.

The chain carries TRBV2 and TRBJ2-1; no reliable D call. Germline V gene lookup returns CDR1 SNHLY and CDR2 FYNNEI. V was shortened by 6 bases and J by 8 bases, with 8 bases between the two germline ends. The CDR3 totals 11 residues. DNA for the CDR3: TGTGCCAGCAGCGGGTGGGATGAGCAGTTCTTC. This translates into CASSGWDEQFF.

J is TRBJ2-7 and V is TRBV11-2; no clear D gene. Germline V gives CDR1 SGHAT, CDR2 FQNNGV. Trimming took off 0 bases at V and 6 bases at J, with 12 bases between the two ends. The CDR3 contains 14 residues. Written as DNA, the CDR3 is TGTGCCAGCAGCTTAGATCGGCAGGTCCTCGAGCAGTACTTC. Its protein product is CASSLDRQVLEQYF. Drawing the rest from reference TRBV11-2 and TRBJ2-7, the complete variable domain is EAGVAQSPRYKIIEKRQSVAFWCNPISGHATLYWYQQILGQGPKLLIQFQNNGVVDDSQLPKDRFSAERLKGVDSTLKIQPAKLEDSAVYLCASSLDRQVLEQYFGPGTRLTVT.

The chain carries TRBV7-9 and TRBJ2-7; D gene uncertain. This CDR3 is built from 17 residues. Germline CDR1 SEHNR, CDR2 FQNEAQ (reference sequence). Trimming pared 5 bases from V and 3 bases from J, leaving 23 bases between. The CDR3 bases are TGTGCCAGCAGCCCCAAAGGCATCTCCCTCCCGGGCTACGAGCAGTACTTC. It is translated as CASSPKGISLPGYEQYF.

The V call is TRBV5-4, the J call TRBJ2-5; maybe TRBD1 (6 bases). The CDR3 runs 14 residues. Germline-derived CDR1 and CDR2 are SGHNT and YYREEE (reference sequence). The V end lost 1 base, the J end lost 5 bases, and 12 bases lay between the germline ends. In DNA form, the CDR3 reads TGTGCCAGCAGCTTGAGGGGGTTGAGGGAGACCCAGTACTTC. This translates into CASSLRGLRETQYF.

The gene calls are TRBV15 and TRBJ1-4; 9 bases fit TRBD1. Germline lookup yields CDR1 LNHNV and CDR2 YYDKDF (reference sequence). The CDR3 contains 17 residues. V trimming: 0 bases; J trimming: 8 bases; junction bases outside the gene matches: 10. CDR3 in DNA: TGTGCCACCAGCAGAGATACGGTTGGGACAGGGACAGAAAAACTGTTTTTT. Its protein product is CATSRDTVGTGTEKLFF.

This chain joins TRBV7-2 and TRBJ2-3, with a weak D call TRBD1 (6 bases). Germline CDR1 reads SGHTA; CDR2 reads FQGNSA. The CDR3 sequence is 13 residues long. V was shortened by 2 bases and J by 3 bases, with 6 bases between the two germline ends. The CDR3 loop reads CASSLTGTDTQYF. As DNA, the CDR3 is TGTGCCAGCAGCTTAACAGGGACAGATACGCAGTATTTT.

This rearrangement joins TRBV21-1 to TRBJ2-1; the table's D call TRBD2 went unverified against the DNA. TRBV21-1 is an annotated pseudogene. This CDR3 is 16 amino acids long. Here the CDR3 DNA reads TGTGCCAGCAGCAAAGCGGGGAAAGGAGGGAACAATGAGCAGTTCTTC. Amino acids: CASSKAGKGGNNEQFF.

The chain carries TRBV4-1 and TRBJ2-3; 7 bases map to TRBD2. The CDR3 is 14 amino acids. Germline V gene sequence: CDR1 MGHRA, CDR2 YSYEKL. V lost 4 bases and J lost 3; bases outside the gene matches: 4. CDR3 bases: TGCGCCAGCAGCCCCGGACTAGGTACAGATACGCAGTATTTT. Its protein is CASSPGLGTDTQYF.

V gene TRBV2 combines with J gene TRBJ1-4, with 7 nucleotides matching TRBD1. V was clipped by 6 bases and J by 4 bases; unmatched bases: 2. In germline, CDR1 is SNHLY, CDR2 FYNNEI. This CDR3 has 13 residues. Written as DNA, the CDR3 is TGTGCCAGCAGGGGACAGTATAATGAAAAACTGTTTTTT. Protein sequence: CASRGQYNEKLFF.

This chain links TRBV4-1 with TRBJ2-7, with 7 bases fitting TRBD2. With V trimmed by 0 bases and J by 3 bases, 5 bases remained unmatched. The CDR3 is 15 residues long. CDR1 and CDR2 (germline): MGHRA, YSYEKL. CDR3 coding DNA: TGCGCCAGCAGCCAAGAACTGGCTAGCGGCTACGAGCAGTACTTC. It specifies CASSQELASGYEQYF.

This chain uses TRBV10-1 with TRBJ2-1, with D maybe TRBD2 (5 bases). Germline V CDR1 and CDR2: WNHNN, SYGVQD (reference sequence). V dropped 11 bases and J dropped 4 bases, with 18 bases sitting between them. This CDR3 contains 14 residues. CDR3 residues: CAGLRLSGYNEQFF. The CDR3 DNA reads TGCGCCGGACTTAGGTTGTCCGGGTACAATGAGCAGTTCTTC.

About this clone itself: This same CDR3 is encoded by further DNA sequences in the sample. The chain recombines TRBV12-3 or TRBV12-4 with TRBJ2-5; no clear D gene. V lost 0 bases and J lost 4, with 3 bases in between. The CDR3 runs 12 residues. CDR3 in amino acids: CASSLARETQYF. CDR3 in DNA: TGTGCCAGCAGTTTAGCGCGAGAGACCCAGTACTTC.

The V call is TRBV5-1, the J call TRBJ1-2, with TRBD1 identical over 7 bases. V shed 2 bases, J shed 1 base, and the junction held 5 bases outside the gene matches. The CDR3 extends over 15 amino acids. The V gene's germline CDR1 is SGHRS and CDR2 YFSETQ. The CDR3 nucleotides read TGCGCCAGCAGCTTTTCCCCAGGGGGTAACTATGGCTACACCTTC. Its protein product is CASSFSPGGNYGYTF.

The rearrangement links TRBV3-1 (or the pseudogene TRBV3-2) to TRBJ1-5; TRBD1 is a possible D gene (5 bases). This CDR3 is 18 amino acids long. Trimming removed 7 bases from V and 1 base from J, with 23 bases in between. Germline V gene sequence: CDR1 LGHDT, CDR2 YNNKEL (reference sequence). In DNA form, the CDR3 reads TGTGCCAGCACCCTAGCGGGGGGGGGACCGGGAAGCAATCAGCCCCAGCATTTT. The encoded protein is CASTLAGGGPGSNQPQHF.

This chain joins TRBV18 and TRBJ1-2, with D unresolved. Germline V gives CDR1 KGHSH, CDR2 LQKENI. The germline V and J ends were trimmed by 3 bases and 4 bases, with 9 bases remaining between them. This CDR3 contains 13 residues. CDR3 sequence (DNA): TGTGCCAGCTCACCGGGCAGACCCTATGGCTACACCTTC. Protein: CASSPGRPYGYTF.

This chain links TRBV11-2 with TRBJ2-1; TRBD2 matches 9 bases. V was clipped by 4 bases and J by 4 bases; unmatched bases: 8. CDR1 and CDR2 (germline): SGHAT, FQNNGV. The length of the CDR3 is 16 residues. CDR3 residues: CASSSSGLAGYNEQFF. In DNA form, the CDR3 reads TGTGCCAGCAGCTCCTCTGGGCTAGCGGGGTACAATGAGCAGTTCTTC.

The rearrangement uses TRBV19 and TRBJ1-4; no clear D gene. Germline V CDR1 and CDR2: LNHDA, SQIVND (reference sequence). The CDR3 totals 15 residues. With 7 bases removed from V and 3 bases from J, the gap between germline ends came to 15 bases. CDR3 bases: TGTGCCAGTACTGGTCTGGCGGCTGCTAATGAAAAACTGTTTTTT. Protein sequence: CASTGLAAANEKLFF.

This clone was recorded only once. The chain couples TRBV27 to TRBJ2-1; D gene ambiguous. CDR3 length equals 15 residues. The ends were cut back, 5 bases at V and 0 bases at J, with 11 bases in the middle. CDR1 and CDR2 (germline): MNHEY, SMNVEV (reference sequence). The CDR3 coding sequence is TGTGCCAGCAGTCCTCTACTGCGCTCCTACAATGAGCAGTTCTTC. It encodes CASSPLLRSYNEQFF.

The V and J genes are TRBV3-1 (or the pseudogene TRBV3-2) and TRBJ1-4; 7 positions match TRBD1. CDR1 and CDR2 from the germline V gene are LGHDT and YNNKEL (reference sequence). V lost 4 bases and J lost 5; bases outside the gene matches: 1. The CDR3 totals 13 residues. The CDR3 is CASSLGQNEKLFF. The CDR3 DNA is TGTGCCAGCAGCCTGGGACAGAATGAAAAACTGTTTTTT.

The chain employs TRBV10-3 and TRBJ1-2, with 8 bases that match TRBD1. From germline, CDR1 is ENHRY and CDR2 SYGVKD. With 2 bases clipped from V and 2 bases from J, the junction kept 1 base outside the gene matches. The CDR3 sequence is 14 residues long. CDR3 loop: CAISEGDRNYGYTF. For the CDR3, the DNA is TGTGCCATCAGTGAGGGGGACAGGAACTATGGCTACACCTTC.

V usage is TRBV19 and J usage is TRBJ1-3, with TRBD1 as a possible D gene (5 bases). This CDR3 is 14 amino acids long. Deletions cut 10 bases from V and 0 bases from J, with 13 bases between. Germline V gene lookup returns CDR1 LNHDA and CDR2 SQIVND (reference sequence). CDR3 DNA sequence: TGTGCCACCTCTCGGGGGGGCTCTGGAAACACCATATATTTT. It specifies CATSRGGSGNTIYF.

In DNA form, the CDR3 reads TGTGCCAGCAGAGGGGGGGCCAGCTATTCACCCCTCCACTTT. This sequence encodes CASRGGASYSPLHF. The chain links TRBV6-5 to TRBJ1-6, with D possibly matching TRBD1 (6 bases). The germline CDR1 and CDR2 sequences are MNHEY and SVGAGI. V lost 6 bases, J lost 8 bases, and 14 bases lay in between. This CDR3 has 14 residues.

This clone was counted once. The CDR3, as DNA: TGTGCCAGCAGCGGCCTAGAGGTGGATGAGCAGTTCTTC. It specifies CASSGLEVDEQFF. This chain joins TRBV9 and TRBJ2-1; no definite D call. Germline CDR1 reads SGDLS; CDR2 reads YYNGEE. V was shortened by 3 bases and J by 8 bases, with 12 bases between the two germline ends. The CDR3 has 13 residues.

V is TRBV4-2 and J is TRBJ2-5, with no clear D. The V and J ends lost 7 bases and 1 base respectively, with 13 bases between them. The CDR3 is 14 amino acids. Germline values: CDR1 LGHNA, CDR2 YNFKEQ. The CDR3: CASKVTQSQETQYF. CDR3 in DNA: TGTGCCAGCAAAGTTACCCAGTCCCAAGAGACCCAGTACTTC.